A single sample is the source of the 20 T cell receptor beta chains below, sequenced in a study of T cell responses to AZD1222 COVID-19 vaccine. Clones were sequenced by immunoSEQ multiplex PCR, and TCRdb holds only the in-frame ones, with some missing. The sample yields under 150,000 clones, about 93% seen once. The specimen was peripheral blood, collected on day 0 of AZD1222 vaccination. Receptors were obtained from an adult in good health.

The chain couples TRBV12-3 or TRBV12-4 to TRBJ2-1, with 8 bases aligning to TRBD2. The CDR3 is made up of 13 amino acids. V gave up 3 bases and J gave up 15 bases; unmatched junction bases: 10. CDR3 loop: CASSFSREEWWFF. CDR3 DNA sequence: TGTGCCAGCAGTTTCTCGCGGGAGGAGTGGTGGTTCTTC.

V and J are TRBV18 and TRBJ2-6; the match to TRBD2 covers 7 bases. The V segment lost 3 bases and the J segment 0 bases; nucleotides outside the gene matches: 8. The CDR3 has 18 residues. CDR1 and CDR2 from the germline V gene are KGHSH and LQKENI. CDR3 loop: CASSPLGGVSSGANVLTF. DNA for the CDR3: TGTGCCAGCTCACCCTTGGGAGGGGTAAGCTCTGGGGCCAACGTCCTGACTTTC.

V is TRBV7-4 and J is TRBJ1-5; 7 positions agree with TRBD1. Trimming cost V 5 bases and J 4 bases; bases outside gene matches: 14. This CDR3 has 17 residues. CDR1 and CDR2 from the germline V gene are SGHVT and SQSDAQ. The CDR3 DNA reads TGTGCCAGCAGCCCTCGCATGACAGGGTCGAAGAATCAGCCCCAGCATTTT. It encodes CASSPRMTGSKNQPQHF.

CDR3 DNA sequence: TGTGCCACCAGTGATGGGGGACTAGCGGGCCGACAGTTCTTC. Its translation is CATSDGGLAGRQFF. The chain has TRBV24-1 and TRBJ2-1; 12 bases fit TRBD2. The germline V gene encodes CDR1 KGHDR and CDR2 SFDVKD. The CDR3 is 14 residues long. Trimming cost V 3 bases and J 13 bases; bases outside gene matches: 6.

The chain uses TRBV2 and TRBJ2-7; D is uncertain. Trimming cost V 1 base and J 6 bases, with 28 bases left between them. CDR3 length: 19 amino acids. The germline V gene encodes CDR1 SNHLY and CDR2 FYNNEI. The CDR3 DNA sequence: TGTGCCAGCAGTGAAGGTGCAACTTCTTGGCGTGACCCCCTCGGCGAGCAGTACTTC. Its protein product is CASSEGATSWRDPLGEQYF. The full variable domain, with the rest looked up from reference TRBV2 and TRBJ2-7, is EPEVTQTPSHQVTQMGQEVILRCVPISNHLYFYWYRQILGQKVEFLVSFYNNEISEKSEIFDDQFSVERPDGSNFTLKIRSTKLEDSAMYFCASSEGATSWRDPLGEQYFGPGTRLTVT.

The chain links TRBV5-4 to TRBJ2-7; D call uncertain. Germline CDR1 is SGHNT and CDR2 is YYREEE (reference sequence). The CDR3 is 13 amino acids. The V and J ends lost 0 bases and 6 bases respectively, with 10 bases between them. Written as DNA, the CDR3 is TGTGCCAGCAGCTTGGACGTCCGGAGCGAGCAGTACTTC. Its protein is CASSLDVRSEQYF.

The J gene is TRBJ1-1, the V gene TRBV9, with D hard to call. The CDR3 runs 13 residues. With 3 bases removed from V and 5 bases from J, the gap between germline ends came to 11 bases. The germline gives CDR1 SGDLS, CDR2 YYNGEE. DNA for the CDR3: TGTGCCAGCAGCGCCAGTTCGGGTACTGAAGCTTTCTTT. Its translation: CASSASSGTEAFF.

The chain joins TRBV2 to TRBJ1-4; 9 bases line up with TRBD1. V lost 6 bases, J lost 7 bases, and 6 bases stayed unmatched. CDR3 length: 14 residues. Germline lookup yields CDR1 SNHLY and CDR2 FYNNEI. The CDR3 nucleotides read TGTGCCAGCAGGTTGGGACAGGGCGGTGAAAAACTGTTTTTT. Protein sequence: CASRLGQGGEKLFF.

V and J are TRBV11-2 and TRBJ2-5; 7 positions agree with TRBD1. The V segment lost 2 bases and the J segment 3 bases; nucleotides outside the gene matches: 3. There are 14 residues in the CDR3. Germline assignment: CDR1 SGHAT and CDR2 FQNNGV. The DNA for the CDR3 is TGTGCCAGCAGCTTATCCGGGACAGAAGAGACCCAGTACTTC. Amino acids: CASSLSGTEETQYF.

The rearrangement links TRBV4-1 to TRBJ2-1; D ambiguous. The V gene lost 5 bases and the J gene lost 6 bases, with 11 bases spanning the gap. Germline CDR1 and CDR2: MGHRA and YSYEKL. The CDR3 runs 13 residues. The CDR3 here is CASSISKINEQFF. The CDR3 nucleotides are TGCGCCAGCAGCATTTCGAAGATCAATGAGCAGTTCTTC.

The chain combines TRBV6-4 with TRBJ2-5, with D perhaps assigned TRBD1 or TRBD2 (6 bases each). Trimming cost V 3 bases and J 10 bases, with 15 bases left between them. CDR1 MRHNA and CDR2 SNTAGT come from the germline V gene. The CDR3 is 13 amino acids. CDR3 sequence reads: CASSEGGGADQYF. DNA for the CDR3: TGTGCCAGCAGTGAAGGAGGGGGTGCGGACCAGTACTTC.

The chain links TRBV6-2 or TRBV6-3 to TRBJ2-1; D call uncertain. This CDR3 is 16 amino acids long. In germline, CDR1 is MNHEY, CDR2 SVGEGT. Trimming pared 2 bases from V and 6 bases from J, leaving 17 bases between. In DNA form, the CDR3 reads TGTGCCAGCAGTTACGAAGGACCACAGCTCCCCAATGAGCAGTTCTTC. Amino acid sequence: CASSYEGPQLPNEQFF.

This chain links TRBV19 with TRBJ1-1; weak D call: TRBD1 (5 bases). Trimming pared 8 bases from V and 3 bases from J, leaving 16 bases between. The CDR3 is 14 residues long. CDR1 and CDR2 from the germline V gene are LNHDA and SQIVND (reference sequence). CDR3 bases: TGTGCCAGTGGGATGGGGGGATGGGACACTGAAGCTTTCTTT. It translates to CASGMGGWDTEAFF.

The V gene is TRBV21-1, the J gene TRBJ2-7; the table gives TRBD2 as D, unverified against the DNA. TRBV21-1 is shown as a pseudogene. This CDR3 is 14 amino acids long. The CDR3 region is CASSKTGGYYEQYF. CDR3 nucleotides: TGTGCCAGCAGCAAGACCGGCGGTTATTACGAGCAGTACTTC.

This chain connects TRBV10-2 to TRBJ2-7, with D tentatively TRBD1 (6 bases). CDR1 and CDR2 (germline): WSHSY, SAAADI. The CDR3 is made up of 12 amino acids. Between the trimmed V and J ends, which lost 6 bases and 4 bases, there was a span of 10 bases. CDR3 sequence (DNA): TGCGCCAGCAGCACACAGGGTTACGAGCAGTACTTC. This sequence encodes CASSTQGYEQYF.

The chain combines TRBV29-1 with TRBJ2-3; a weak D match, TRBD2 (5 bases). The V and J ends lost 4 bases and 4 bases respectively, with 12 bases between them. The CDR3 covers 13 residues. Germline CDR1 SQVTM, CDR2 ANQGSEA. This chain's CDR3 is CSVASGTADTQYF. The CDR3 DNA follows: TGCAGCGTTGCATCGGGAACAGCAGATACGCAGTATTTT.

The CDR3, as DNA: TGTGCCAGCAGATGGGACAGGGGAGACACCATATATTTT. Protein product: CASRWDRGDTIYF. This chain links TRBV12-3 or TRBV12-4 with TRBJ1-3, with 10 nucleotides matching TRBD1. The CDR3 is made up of 13 amino acids. Losses at the gene ends were 6 bases for V and 8 bases for J; bases not matched to a gene: 4.

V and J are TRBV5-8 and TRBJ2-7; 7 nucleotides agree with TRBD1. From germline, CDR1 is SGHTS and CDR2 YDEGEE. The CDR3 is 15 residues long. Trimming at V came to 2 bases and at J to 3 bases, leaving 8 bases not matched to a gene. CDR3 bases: TGTGCCAGCAGCTTAGGAACAGGGGCCTACTACGAGCAGTACTTC. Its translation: CASSLGTGAYYEQYF.

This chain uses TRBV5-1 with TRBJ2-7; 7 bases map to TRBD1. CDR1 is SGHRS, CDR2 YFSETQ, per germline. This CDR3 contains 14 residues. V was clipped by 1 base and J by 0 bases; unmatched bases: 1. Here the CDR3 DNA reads TGCGCCAGCAGCTTGTCAGGGGGCTCCTACGAGCAGTACTTC. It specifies CASSLSGGSYEQYF.

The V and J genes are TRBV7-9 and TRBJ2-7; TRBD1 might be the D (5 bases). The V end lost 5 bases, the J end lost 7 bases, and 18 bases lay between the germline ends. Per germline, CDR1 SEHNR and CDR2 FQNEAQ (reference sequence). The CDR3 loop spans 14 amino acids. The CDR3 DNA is TGTGCCAGCAGCCCGCAGGGCTCCTATGGGGAGCAGTACTTC. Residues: CASSPQGSYGEQYF.